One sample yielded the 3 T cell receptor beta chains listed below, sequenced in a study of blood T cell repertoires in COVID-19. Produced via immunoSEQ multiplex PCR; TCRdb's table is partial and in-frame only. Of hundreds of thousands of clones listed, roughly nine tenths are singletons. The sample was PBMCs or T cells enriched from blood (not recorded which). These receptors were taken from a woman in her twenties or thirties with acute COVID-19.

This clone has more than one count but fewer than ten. The DNA of the CDR3 is TGCGCCAGCAGCTTGTCAGGAGTGGGGGCGGAAGCTTTCTTT. Its translation: CASSLSGVGAEAFF. The chain couples TRBV5-1 to TRBJ1-1; weak D call: TRBD1 (6 bases). Germline lookup yields CDR1 SGHRS and CDR2 YFSETQ. Deletions cut 1 base from V and 8 bases from J, with 15 bases between. CDR3 length equals 14 residues.

The CDR3, as DNA: TGTGCCAGCAGCTTAACGGGAGATCCGTACCAAGAGACCCAGTACTTC. This sequence encodes CASSLTGDPYQETQYF. This chain uses TRBV7-3 with TRBJ2-5, with D possibly matching TRBD2 (5 bases). Germline V gene lookup returns CDR1 SGHTA and CDR2 FQGTGA. V lost 0 bases and J lost 0, with 11 bases in between. The CDR3 length is 16 residues. Full variable domain (remainder filled in from reference TRBV7-3 and TRBJ2-5): GAGVSQTPSNKVTEKGKYVELRCDPISGHTALYWYRQSLGQGPEFLIYFQGTGAADDSGLPNDRFFAVRPEGSVSTLKIQRTERGDSAVYLCASSLTGDPYQETQYFGPGTRLLVL.

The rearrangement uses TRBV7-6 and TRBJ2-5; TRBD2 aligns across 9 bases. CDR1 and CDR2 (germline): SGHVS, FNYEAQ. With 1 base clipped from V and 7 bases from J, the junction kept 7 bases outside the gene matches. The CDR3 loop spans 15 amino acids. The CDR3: CASSLDPSSGGTQYF. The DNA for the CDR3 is TGTGCCAGCAGCTTAGATCCTAGTAGCGGGGGGACCCAGTACTTC.